Below are 32 T cell receptor beta chains sequenced from a single sample in a study of T cell responses to AZD1222 COVID-19 vaccine (dated by TCRdb to the early 2020s). The label giving this sample's time point can be read as: baseline before first vaccination. Library preparation employed the immunoSEQ multiplex PCR assay. Held by TCRdb, this immuneACCESS table contains in-frame sequences only and omits some clones. Under half of the omission traces to an unresolved V gene where checked; the cause of the rest is unknown. Counted in this sample were fewer than 110,000 clones; around 90% of them appeared once. Jointly, the top ten make up around 4.8% of the sample. Here the sequenced sample was peripheral blood, taken on day 0 of AZD1222 vaccination. All receptors come from an adult in good health.

This chain connects TRBV4-3 to TRBJ1-5, with D possibly being TRBD1 (6 bases). This CDR3 has 15 amino acids. V was trimmed by 0 bases and J by 7 bases, leaving 13 bases between them. CDR1 and CDR2 from the germline V gene are LGHNA and YSLEER. The CDR3 coding sequence is TGCGCCAGCAGCCAAGATGGAGGGGGAGAGCAGCCCCAGCATTTT. Translated: CASSQDGGGEQPQHF.

The V gene is TRBV6-4, the J gene TRBJ1-5; TRBD1 matches at 7 bases. There are 13 residues in the CDR3. The germline CDR1 and CDR2 sequences are MRHNA and SNTAGT. V gave up 2 bases and J gave up 6 bases; unmatched junction bases: 1. The CDR3 DNA reads TGTGCCAGCAGTGACCAGGGGGGTCAGCCCCAGCATTTT. Translating it yields CASSDQGGQPQHF.

The rearrangement joins TRBV28 to TRBJ2-2, with D possibly being TRBD2 (6 bases). Deletions cut 6 bases from V and 1 base from J, with 9 bases between. The CDR3 extends over 14 amino acids. CDR1 MDHEN and CDR2 SYDVKM come from the germline V gene. The CDR3, as DNA: TGTGCCAGCAGGAGGGGAGGGAACACCGGGGAGCTGTTTTTT. Encoded protein: CASRRGGNTGELFF.

This clone was seen once. The chain employs TRBV19 and TRBJ1-2; maybe TRBD1 (5 bases). The CDR3 runs to 14 residues. The germline CDR1 and CDR2 sequences are LNHDA and SQIVND (reference sequence). Trimming removed 8 bases at V and 7 bases at J, with 20 bases between. The CDR3 reads CASQPGLLIGGYTF. The CDR3 DNA is TGTGCCAGTCAACCGGGACTGCTGATAGGTGGCTACACCTTC.

The rearrangement joins TRBV7-2 to TRBJ2-3; D unclear. The germline CDR1 and CDR2 sequences are SGHTA and FQGNSA. The CDR3 has 15 amino acids. V gave up 3 bases and J gave up 4 bases, with 14 bases separating them. The CDR3 protein is CASSLSAAYSDTQYF. CDR3 nucleotide sequence: TGTGCCAGCAGCTTGTCGGCGGCGTATTCAGATACGCAGTATTTT.

The rearrangement joins TRBV27 to TRBJ1-2; 7 bases are shared with TRBD1. CDR1 and CDR2 (germline): MNHEY, SMNVEV (reference sequence). With V trimmed by 5 bases and J by 1 base, 7 bases remained unmatched. The CDR3 contains 15 residues. This CDR3 is CASSPQGTVNYGYTF. The CDR3 nucleotides read TGTGCCAGCAGTCCCCAAGGGACAGTTAACTATGGCTACACCTTC.

The gene calls are TRBV27 and TRBJ2-7; D remains ambiguous. The CDR3 is 13 amino acids. CDR1 and CDR2 from the germline V gene are MNHEY and SMNVEV (reference sequence). The V gene lost 5 bases and the J gene lost 6 bases, with 14 bases spanning the gap. The CDR3 here is CASSLRSGFEQYF. As DNA, the CDR3 is TGTGCCAGCAGTCTCCGTTCCGGATTCGAGCAGTACTTC.

The rearrangement links TRBV4-1 to TRBJ1-4, with 7 bases matching TRBD1. The CDR3 spans 14 residues. CDR1 is MGHRA, CDR2 YSYEKL, per germline. Trimming removed 5 bases from V and 5 bases from J; junction bases left unmatched: 5. Here the CDR3 reads CASSSGQTNEKLFF. As DNA, the CDR3 is TGCGCCAGCAGCTCGGGACAGACGAATGAAAAACTGTTTTTT.

The chain combines TRBV6-6 with TRBJ1-2; D is unclear. The germline V gene encodes CDR1 MNHNY and CDR2 SVGAGI (reference sequence). The CDR3 loop spans 11 amino acids. Trimming shortened V by 2 bases and J by 5 bases, and 3 bases separated the two germline ends. Here the CDR3 reads CASSYKYGYTF. CDR3 nucleotides: TGTGCCAGCAGTTACAAGTATGGCTACACCTTC.

The chain employs TRBV7-2 and TRBJ1-1; 7 bases align to TRBD1. There are 15 residues in the CDR3. The junction had 6 bases not matched to a gene; V was cut back by 4 bases and J by 1 base. Germline lookup yields CDR1 SGHTA and CDR2 FQGNSA. The DNA for the CDR3 is TGTGCCAGCAGCTCGTCCGGGACAGCGAACACTGAAGCTTTCTTT. Protein: CASSSSGTANTEAFF.

This sequence joins TRBV3-1 (or the pseudogene TRBV3-2) and TRBJ1-1, with D hard to call. V was shortened by 1 base and J by 7 bases, with 4 bases between the two germline ends. CDR1 and CDR2 (germline): LGHDT, YNNKEL (reference sequence). The CDR3 totals 11 residues. For the CDR3, the DNA is TGTGCCAGCAGCCAAGGAGGTGAAGCTTTCTTT. It specifies CASSQGGEAFF.

The V call is TRBV6-5, the J call TRBJ2-7; D is uncertain. Germline V CDR1 and CDR2: MNHEY, SVGAGI. V was trimmed by 6 bases and J by 0 bases, leaving 12 bases between them. The length of the CDR3 is 14 residues. CDR3 in amino acids: CASRPSDSSYEQYF. DNA of the CDR3: TGTGCCAGCAGGCCGTCAGATAGCTCCTACGAGCAGTACTTC.

The rearrangement joins TRBV14 to TRBJ2-5; 12 bases align to TRBD1. CDR3 length: 14 residues. Per the germline V gene, CDR1 is SGHDN and CDR2 is FVKESK. V trimming: 4 bases; J trimming: 5 bases; junction bases outside the gene matches: 2. The chain's CDR3 is CASSRDRGRETQYF. The CDR3 DNA follows: TGTGCCAGCAGCCGGGACAGGGGGCGGGAGACCCAGTACTTC. Full variable domain (remainder filled in from reference TRBV14 and TRBJ2-5): EAGVTQFPSHSVIEKGQTVTLRCDPISGHDNLYWYRRVMGKEIKFLLHFVKESKQDESGMPNNRFLAERTGGTYSTLKVQPAELEDSGVYFCASSRDRGRETQYFGPGTRLLVL.

The CDR3 DNA reads TGTGCCAGCAGTCCGGGGACAGGGGGCTGGGGGTATAGCAATCAGCCCCAGCATTTT. It codes for CASSPGTGGWGYSNQPQHF. The V and J genes are TRBV6-6 and TRBJ1-5, with TRBD1 identical over 12 bases. This CDR3 has 19 amino acids. J gave up 0 bases and V 5 bases, and 11 bases lay outside the gene matches. Germline CDR1 MNHNY, CDR2 SVGAGI (reference sequence).

The chain couples TRBV27 to TRBJ2-7; D may correspond to TRBD1 or TRBD2 (5 bases each). Germline assignment: CDR1 MNHEY and CDR2 SMNVEV (reference sequence). The CDR3 contains 16 residues. V was clipped by 5 bases and J by 3 bases, with 20 bases between them. The CDR3: CASSPGATGSGYEQYF. The CDR3 DNA sequence: TGTGCCAGCAGTCCCGGGGCGACGGGGTCAGGCTACGAGCAGTACTTC.

The J gene is TRBJ1-2, the V gene TRBV7-2; 7 positions match TRBD1. Germline V gene data show CDR1 as SGHTA and CDR2 as FQGNSA. The CDR3 consists of 14 residues. Trimming cost V 5 bases and J 4 bases; bases outside gene matches: 7. The CDR3 is CASSVGTASYGYTF. Written as DNA, the CDR3 is TGTGCCAGCAGCGTTGGGACAGCCTCCTATGGCTACACCTTC.

The rearrangement links TRBV4-1 to TRBJ2-1; maybe TRBD2 (5 bases). In germline, CDR1 is MGHRA, CDR2 YSYEKL. The V and J ends lost 1 base and 9 bases respectively, with 19 bases between them. The CDR3 has 16 residues. The CDR3 DNA sequence: TGCGCCAGCAGCCAAGTTACGGACCAGGCCCGGGGTGAGCAGTTCTTC. Translating it yields CASSQVTDQARGEQFF.

This chain links TRBV15 with TRBJ1-1; 12 positions match TRBD1. Looked up from germline, CDR1 is LNHNV and CDR2 is YYDKDF (reference sequence). The ends lost 5 bases at V and 0 bases at J; junction bases unmatched: 4. The CDR3 extends over 16 amino acids. The CDR3 here is CATSAGQGAMNTEAFF. The DNA of the CDR3 is TGTGCCACCAGCGCGGGACAGGGGGCGATGAACACTGAAGCTTTCTTT.

The chain recombines TRBV30 with TRBJ2-7, with D perhaps assigned TRBD1 or TRBD2 (5 bases each). Looked up from germline, CDR1 is GTSNPN and CDR2 is SVGIG (reference sequence). The CDR3 length is 13 residues. The germline V and J ends were trimmed by 6 bases and 4 bases, with 16 bases remaining between them. In nucleotides, the CDR3 is TGTGCCTGTTCGGGACGGGACCTTTACGAGCAGTACTTC. Translation: CACSGRDLYEQYF.

The J gene is TRBJ2-2, the V gene TRBV7-8; TRBD1 matches at 7 bases. The germline V gene encodes CDR1 SGHVS and CDR2 FQNEAQ. The CDR3 is 17 amino acids. The trim removed 7 bases at V and 6 bases at J, leaving 17 bases unmatched. The CDR3 nucleotides read TGTGCCAGCAAGCCCGACAGGGAACCTTTGCGTTCCGGGGAGCTGTTTTTT. Residues: CASKPDREPLRSGELFF.

CDR3 sequence reads: CASRDSGEKLFF. The CDR3 region has the DNA TGTGCCAGCCGGGACAGTGGGGAAAAACTGTTTTTT. The chain couples TRBV2 to TRBJ1-4; 7 bases are shared with TRBD1. V shed 8 bases and J 8 bases; nucleotides not matched to a gene: 5. The germline V gene has CDR1 SNHLY and CDR2 FYNNEI. This CDR3 region has 12 residues.

The CDR3 region is CSASSAFQTPYNEQFF. The CDR3 coding sequence is TGCAGTGCTAGTTCGGCTTTCCAAACTCCCTACAATGAGCAGTTCTTC. The chain has TRBV20-1 and TRBJ2-1, with D hard to call. Trimming removed 3 bases from V and 2 bases from J, with 17 bases in between. This CDR3 comprises 16 residues. Germline CDR1 DFQATT, CDR2 SNEGSKA (reference sequence).

The chain combines TRBV30 with TRBJ1-3; D gene uncertain. Germline lookup yields CDR1 GTSNPN and CDR2 SVGIG (reference sequence). The CDR3 spans 14 residues. V lost 3 bases and J lost 4, with 13 bases in between. The CDR3: CAWRIKGSGNTIYF. The CDR3, as DNA: TGTGCCTGGAGAATAAAGGGCTCCGGAAACACCATATATTTT.

CDR3 in amino acids: CSVVTGSIDTEAFF. The CDR3 coding sequence is TGCAGCGTCGTAACAGGGTCGATCGACACTGAAGCTTTCTTT. The V gene is TRBV29-1, the J gene TRBJ1-1; TRBD1 is a possible D gene (6 bases). V was pared by 6 bases and J by 3 bases, with 17 bases between. The CDR3 totals 14 residues. Germline assignment: CDR1 SQVTM and CDR2 ANQGSEA.

The J gene is TRBJ1-5, the V gene TRBV6-5; D might be TRBD1 (5 bases). The CDR3 extends over 13 amino acids. The V end was cut by 10 bases, the J end by 6 bases, with 16 bases between. Germline V gene data show CDR1 as MNHEY and CDR2 as SVGAGI. The CDR3: CATIQGSGQPQHF. In nucleotides, the CDR3 is TGTGCCACTATCCAGGGATCGGGTCAGCCCCAGCATTTT.

Note on this clone: Other DNA sequences in the sample encode the same CDR3. The rearrangement joins TRBV6-5 to TRBJ2-2, with TRBD1 matching over 8 bases. V gave up 6 bases and J gave up 3 bases; unmatched junction bases: 3. CDR3 size: 14 residues. Germline assignment: CDR1 MNHEY and CDR2 SVGAGI. The DNA for the CDR3 is TGTGCCAGCAGGGGGACAGGCTACACCGGGGAGCTGTTTTTT. This encodes CASRGTGYTGELFF.

V is TRBV7-2 and J is TRBJ2-1; TRBD2 aligns across 9 bases. CDR3 length: 16 amino acids. The V gene's germline CDR1 is SGHTA and CDR2 FQGNSA. V dropped 0 bases and J dropped 5; count of bases not matched to a gene: 5. The CDR3 DNA follows: TGTGCCAGCAGCTTAGCTACGGCGGGGGGGGACAATGAGCAGTTCTTC. Translated: CASSLATAGGDNEQFF.

The chain employs TRBV28 and TRBJ2-2; 7 nucleotides match TRBD1. The CDR3 is 12 residues long. CDR1 MDHEN and CDR2 SYDVKM come from the germline V gene. V was clipped by 7 bases and J by 6 bases; unmatched bases: 2. CDR3 DNA sequence: TGTGCCAGCACTGGACAGGCCGGGGAGCTGTTTTTT. Its protein is CASTGQAGELFF.

V gene TRBV5-8 combines with J gene TRBJ1-2; unclear D gene. V was cut by 4 bases and J by 0 bases, with 16 bases left in between. CDR1 is SGHTS and CDR2 is YDEGEE in the germline V gene. This CDR3 comprises 16 residues. CDR3 DNA sequence: TGTGCCAGCAGCCCTACACCTACAGTTACTAACTATGGCTACACCTTC. Amino acid sequence: CASSPTPTVTNYGYTF.

A single count supports this clone. The V call is TRBV9, the J call TRBJ1-1; D call uncertain. The CDR3 consists of 13 residues. Germline loops: CDR1 SGDLS, CDR2 YYNGEE. Trimming shortened V by 2 bases and J by 0 bases, and 5 bases separated the two germline ends. CDR3 sequence: CASSVTVNTEAFF. As DNA, the CDR3 is TGTGCCAGCAGCGTCACAGTGAACACTGAAGCTTTCTTT.

This clone has only one observation. The V and J genes are TRBV6-6 and TRBJ2-2; D gene unclear. Trimming removed 7 bases from V and 3 bases from J, with 9 bases in between. This CDR3 comprises 13 residues. The germline V gene has CDR1 MNHNY and CDR2 SVGAGI (reference sequence). In DNA, the CDR3 is TGTGCCAGCACGCTTTTATACACCGGGGAGCTGTTTTTT. Translated, it gives CASTLLYTGELFF.

The rearrangement links TRBV6-5 to TRBJ1-2, with a possible D match to TRBD1 (6 bases). The V end lost 6 bases, the J end lost 2 bases, and 10 bases lay between the germline ends. Germline CDR1 reads MNHEY; CDR2 reads SVGAGI. The CDR3 has 13 amino acids. In DNA form, the CDR3 reads TGTGCCAGCAGAATTCAGGGGAACTATGGCTACACCTTC. Protein sequence: CASRIQGNYGYTF.